This entry features one T cell receptor (beta chain) sequence. This clonotype was found many times. It has no known antigen specificity. No per-base quality is available; no much larger clone lies one base away. These data come from a study of Graves' ophthalmopathy and Graves' hyperthyroidism listed by TCRdb under 2018. At the level of the whole study: Peripheral blood was collected at initial diagnosis, prior to any treatment. TCR beta repertoire signatures were used to distinguish Graves' ophthalmopathy from Graves' hyperthyroidism and to predict progression to ophthalmopathy. In total, 120 to 150 blood samples were TCR-sequenced: 40 to 45 ophthalmopathy, some 72 hyperthyroidism and approximately 17 hyperthyroidism-to-ophthalmopathy patients. A discovery set of 100 patients (43 ophthalmopathy, 55 to 60 stable hyperthyroidism) was enrolled to explore V-J signatures distinguishing ophthalmopathy from hyperthyroidism. An independent validation cohort comprised roughly 20 hyperthyroidism patients and some 16 patients who later progressed from hyperthyroidism to ophthalmopathy. In over 5 hyperthyroidism patients, the T-cell repertoire of thyroid tissue was compared with the T-cell repertoire of blood. Following sampling, methimazole starting at 30 mg daily was administered to hyperthyroidism patients, and high-dose intravenous methylprednisolone was administered to ophthalmopathy patients. The 95 to 100 discovery patients were randomly divided into training and test sets at a 7:3 ratio.

On the study overall, not on this receptor specifically: Sample size was not predetermined statistically, and investigators were not blinded to group allocation. Most of the expanded thyroid clonotypes with a frequency above 0.001 were also detected in blood, and it was suggested that the thyroid immune response may be reflected by blood repertoires. Ophthalmopathy was separated from stable hyperthyroidism by the 13-signature model with about 90% sensitivity and about 81% specificity in cross-validation and with 80%/75% in the test set. In validation, the model predicted ophthalmopathy progression with 70.59% sensitivity and roughly 72% specificity; some 13 predicted patients were CT-confirmed with GO in a median of approximately 6.5 months.

TCR beta CDR3 regions were amplified from RNA transcripts for repertoire sequencing. The first round was an RT-PCR using HTBI primers with the Qiagen OneStep RT-PCR kit, and this first round was followed by a second-round multiplex PCR, then size selection and purification. Sequencing of the libraries was carried out on an Illumina HiSeq2000 in paired-end mode with 100 bp reads. Regarding the original processing steps: Reads were processed with SOAPnuke, discarding reads with adapters, uncalled bases, mean Phred below 15, or no exact constant-primer or identifier match. High-quality paired reads were merged with COPE v1.2.5. Each unique nucleotide sequence was treated as a clonotype, and MiTCR v1.1 was used to align the clonotypes to the IMGT TRB V, D and J references. Only V-J combinations with frequency above 0.0001 were analysed, covering approximately 99% of repertoires. A TCR clonal expansion and chaos score per V-J combination was defined as the ratio of F50 clonal expansion to chaos observed in the TCRdist matrix. Features were reduced by Welch's t-statistics and random forest to roughly 14 V-J combinations, which fed a naive Bayes classifier. The Morisita-Horn index was used to measure how similar the thyroid and blood repertoires were. TCRdb applied fastp at Q25 and MiXCR to the public reads, then kept only in-frame beta chains. Entries that share a CDR3 protein sequence are merged under the most common genes and DNA. TCRdb's processing, not the authors', yielded these V and J calls. Across this sample there are fewer than 650,000 distinct CDR3 sequences, with approximately 21% seen only once. The ten largest make up approximately 6.9% of the sample.

Stable hyperthyroidism was defined as no progression to ophthalmopathy within 18 months of follow-up. Hyperthyroidism patients were newly diagnosed, were aged 18 to 65 years, and had a disease duration under 2 months. Patients with other autoimmune diseases, uncontrolled infections, pregnancy or lactation were excluded. Clinical symptoms, serum thyroxine, TRAb, thyroid ultrasound and orbital computed tomography formed the basis of the diagnosis. Ficoll-Paque density gradient centrifugation was used to isolate PBMCs from approximately 11 ml of fresh peripheral blood. Total RNA was extracted using Trizol reagent, and RNA quality was checked on an Agilent 2100 Bioanalyzer. CDR3 length: 14 amino acids, cysteine to phenylalanine. Just CDR3 DNA is preserved here, 42 bases in frame from base 1. V is cut by 4 bases and J by 2 bases, and the space between the germline ends is 11 bases.

The origin of this receptor is a woman younger than 35 with stable Graves' hyperthyroidism. Some clones in this sample may be carry-over from other donors' samples. Donor details come from another sample of the same person, matched by shared clones. Sequenced material: peripheral blood. The chain uses TRBV12-3 or TRBV12-4 and TRBJ1-1; TRBD1 might be the D gene, on 5 matching bases. The sequenced DNA: TGTGCCAGCAGTTGGGGGACGGGAAACACTGAAGCTTTCTTT. Its amino acids are CASSWGTGNTEAFF.